This TCR beta chain was sequenced in a study of siplizumab effects on memory and regulatory T cells. In the mixed lymphocyte reaction, cells were cocultured for 5 to 6 days at 37°C. Assaying covered 10^5 or so TCR templates per sample. Profiled with immunoSEQ multiplex PCR; TCRdb holds only in-frame clones, not every one. The sample has nearly 4,500 clones; roughly half are singletons. Study-wide findings and caveats: Naive T cells were seemingly more diverse than memory cells, and major contributions to the alloresponse seemed to be made by them.

The germline V gene has CDR1 SGHRS and CDR2 YFSETQ. J was trimmed by 6 bases and V by 3 bases; bases with no gene match: 3. The CDR3 consists of 15 residues. Concerning this clone: The antigen is not known.

V is TRBV5-1 and J is TRBJ2-1, with 13 nucleotides matching TRBD2. The receptor's source is a human donor in good health; the cells came from an allogeneic mixed lymphocyte reaction. Some clones in this sample may be carry-over from other donors' samples. The sample comprised CFSE-low (dividing) CD4+ T cells sorted from an allogeneic mixed lymphocyte reaction. The CDR3 protein is CASSWTSGSSNEQFF. The CDR3 DNA is TGCGCCAGCAGCTGGACTAGCGGGAGTTCCAATGAGCAGTTCTTC.